The 4 T cell receptor beta chains given below trace back to one sample, sequenced in a study of cytomegalovirus exposure and HLA in healthy donors. The primer mix had 60 Vbeta and 13 Jbeta primers. Clones were sequenced by immunoSEQ multiplex PCR, and TCRdb holds only the in-frame ones, with some missing. The sample consists of around 91,000 clones, approximately 78% of them appearing once. The sequenced sample consisted of PBMCs. These TCRs come from a woman aged 40 to 50 in good health and CMV-seropositive.

The chain joins TRBV29-1 to TRBJ2-1; TRBD1 is a possible D gene (5 bases). The V end lost 6 bases, the J end lost 8 bases, and 14 bases lay between the germline ends. Germline CDR1 SQVTM, CDR2 ANQGSEA. The CDR3 is 12 amino acids. CDR3 in amino acids: CSVGESSDEQFF. The DNA for the CDR3 is TGCAGCGTAGGGGAATCCTCCGATGAGCAGTTCTTC.

The chain carries TRBV4-2 and TRBJ2-3, with 11 bases fitting TRBD2. CDR1 is LGHNA and CDR2 is YNFKEQ in the germline V gene. This CDR3 has 14 amino acids. V shed 10 bases, J shed 5 bases, and the junction held 8 bases outside the gene matches. CDR3 region: CAIGPGTSGDTQYF. The CDR3 DNA is TGTGCCATCGGCCCCGGGACTAGCGGAGATACGCAGTATTTT.

This clone was detected only once. The J gene is TRBJ2-3, the V gene TRBV15; 13 nucleotides align to TRBD2. The CDR3 is 20 residues long. Germline CDR1 LNHNV, CDR2 YYDKDF (reference sequence). V shed 4 bases and J 0 bases; nucleotides not matched to a gene: 13. The CDR3 nucleotides read TGTGCCACCAGCACCTCAACGGGACTAGCGGGACCAATTAGCACAGATACGCAGTATTTT. Its protein product is CATSTSTGLAGPISTDTQYF.

The table lists this clone with a few counts. The chain uses TRBV6-1 and TRBJ2-1; possible D gene TRBD2, 7 bases. V was trimmed by 8 bases and J by 6 bases, leaving 14 bases between them. Germline V gene lookup returns CDR1 MNHNS and CDR2 SASEGT. The length of the CDR3 is 13 residues. CDR3 residues: CASALGGANEQFF. The CDR3 DNA follows: TGTGCCAGCGCCTTAGGGGGGGCCAATGAGCAGTTCTTC.